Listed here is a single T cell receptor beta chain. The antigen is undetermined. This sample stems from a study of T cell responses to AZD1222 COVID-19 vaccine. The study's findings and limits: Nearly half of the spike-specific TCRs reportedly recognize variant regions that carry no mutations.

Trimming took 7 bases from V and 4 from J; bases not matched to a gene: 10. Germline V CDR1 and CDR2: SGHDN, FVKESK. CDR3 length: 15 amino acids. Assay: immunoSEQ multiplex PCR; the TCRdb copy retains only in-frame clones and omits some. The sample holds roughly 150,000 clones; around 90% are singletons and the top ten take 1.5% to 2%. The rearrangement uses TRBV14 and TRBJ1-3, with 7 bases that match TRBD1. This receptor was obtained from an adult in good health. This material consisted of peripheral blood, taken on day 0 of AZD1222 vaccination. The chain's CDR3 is CASMEDRATGNTIYF. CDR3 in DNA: TGTGCCAGCATGGAAGACAGGGCTACGGGAAACACCATATATTTT.